Shown below are 22 T cell receptor beta chains from a single sample sequenced in a study of graft-versus-host responses after intestinal transplantation (dated by TCRdb to about 2021). The method behind the library was the immunoSEQ multiplex PCR assay. TCRdb stores this immuneACCESS table with in-frame sequences only. Part of the clones is absent; in the studies checked, under half of the shortfall reflects unresolved V genes, and no reason is known for the rest. This sample holds about 97,000 clones; around nine tenths were observed only once. About 16% of the sample is in the top ten clones. The sample was PBMCs, taken roughly 410 days after intestinal transplant. These receptors originate from a human patient who received an intestinal transplant, so some T cells may come from the graft donor.

The CDR3 DNA sequence: TGTGCCAGCAGTTTACGTAGGGGAAGCGCTAATTCACCCCTCCACTTT. This encodes CASSLRRGSANSPLHF. The chain uses TRBV27 and TRBJ1-6, with TRBD1 as a possible D gene (5 bases). V was shortened by 2 bases and J by 6 bases, with 14 bases between the two germline ends. This CDR3 comprises 16 residues. Germline CDR1 MNHEY, CDR2 SMNVEV (reference sequence).

This clone was found once. This chain connects TRBV5-4 to TRBJ2-2; no clear D. Trimming cost V 4 bases and J 3 bases, with 13 bases left between them. This CDR3 is built from 15 residues. The germline V gene has CDR1 SGHNT and CDR2 YYREEE (reference sequence). The CDR3 bases are TGTGCCAGCAGCGACAAAAGGGCCGACACCGGGGAGCTGTTTTTT. Translated, it gives CASSDKRADTGELFF.

V and J are TRBV5-1 and TRBJ2-3; D is possibly TRBD1 or TRBD2 (5 bases each). The ends were cut back, 3 bases at V and 2 bases at J, with 10 bases in the middle. Germline V CDR1 and CDR2: SGHRS, YFSETQ. The CDR3 runs to 14 residues. CDR3 amino acids: CASSSGTVTDTQYF. The CDR3 DNA reads TGCGCCAGCAGCTCCGGGACCGTCACAGATACGCAGTATTTT.

The rearrangement joins TRBV11-2 to TRBJ2-7, with D perhaps matching TRBD1 (6 bases). There are 12 residues in the CDR3. V was shortened by 4 bases and J by 4 bases, with 8 bases between the two germline ends. CDR1 is SGHAT and CDR2 is FQNNGV in the germline V gene. The CDR3 nucleotides are TGTGCCAGCAGCTCTACAGGGTACGAGCAGTACTTC. Translation gives CASSSTGYEQYF.

J is TRBJ2-3 and V is TRBV4-2; no firm D call. In germline, CDR1 is LGHNA, CDR2 YNFKEQ. Trimming cost V 0 bases and J 1 base, with 11 bases left between them. The CDR3 totals 16 residues. Here the CDR3 DNA reads TGTGCCAGCAGCCAAGATCCCAGTATGGGCACAGATACGCAGTATTTT. Encoded protein: CASSQDPSMGTDTQYF.

The chain is built from TRBV27 and TRBJ2-7; 7 positions agree with TRBD2. The ends lost 8 bases at V and 5 bases at J; junction bases unmatched: 6. CDR1 and CDR2 (germline): MNHEY, SMNVEV (reference sequence). The CDR3 consists of 12 residues. Here the CDR3 DNA reads TGTGCCAGCGGGGGGGACCGCCACGAGCAGTACTTC. Protein: CASGGDRHEQYF.

In this sample, this clone turned up once. This chain uses TRBV2 with TRBJ1-4; D gene unclear. V lost 8 bases and J 6 bases, leaving 13 bases between the germline ends. There are 13 residues in the CDR3. Germline V gene lookup returns CDR1 SNHLY and CDR2 FYNNEI. DNA of the CDR3: TGTGCCAGCGTTACGAGGAGGGATGAAAAACTGTTTTTT. It encodes CASVTRRDEKLFF.

The chain couples TRBV29-1 to TRBJ2-5; 8 bases map to TRBD2. TRBJ2-7 explains the end of the DNA better; the J call may be wrong. Germline CDR1 and CDR2: SQVTM and ANQGSEA. The CDR3 has 13 residues. The CDR3 region has the DNA TGCAGCGTTCGGGGGGGGCACCGCTACGAGCAGTACTTC. Amino acid sequence: CSVRGGHRYEQYF.

The CDR3 DNA reads as TGTGCCATCCGGGGGGTTTATTCTATGACAGATACGCAGTATTTT. Translating gives CAIRGVYSMTDTQYF. J is TRBJ2-3 and V is TRBV10-3; 7 nucleotides align to TRBD2. This CDR3 contains 15 residues. The germline V gene encodes CDR1 ENHRY and CDR2 SYGVKD. The V and J ends lost 8 bases and 3 bases, in that order; junction bases with no gene match: 11.

J is TRBJ2-2 and V is TRBV11-3; the D is unclear. Trimming removed 5 bases from V and 4 bases from J, with 17 bases in between. The CDR3 covers 16 residues. Germline lookup yields CDR1 SGHNT and CDR2 YENEEA. The CDR3 DNA is TGTGCCAGCAGCCCCCGATCACCTCCGGGCACCGGGGAGCTGTTTTTT. Translating gives CASSPRSPPGTGELFF.

This chain links TRBV5-3 with TRBJ1-6; D is possibly TRBD1 (5 bases). TRBV5-3 is annotated as an ORF whose role is uncertain. V lost 4 bases and J lost 7, with 12 bases in between. The CDR3 is 14 amino acids. The CDR3 is CARSPPGRNSPLHF. DNA of the CDR3: TGTGCCAGAAGCCCCCCAGGGAGGAATTCACCCCTCCACTTT.

The V call is TRBV6-5, the J call TRBJ2-5, with 8 bases that match TRBD1. V shed 0 bases and J 5 bases; nucleotides not matched to a gene: 2. This CDR3 comprises 14 residues. CDR1 is MNHEY, CDR2 SVGAGI, per germline. As DNA, the CDR3 is TGTGCCAGCAGTTACTCGAGGACAGGGGAGACCCAGTACTTC. Translated: CASSYSRTGETQYF.

This clone showed up just once. The V call is TRBV6-1, the J call TRBJ1-1, with D tentatively TRBD1 (6 bases). There are 13 residues in the CDR3. Germline V CDR1 and CDR2: MNHNS, SASEGT. V was clipped by 6 bases and J by 2 bases, with 10 bases between them. For the CDR3, the DNA is TGTGCCAGCAGGCAGGACAGTAACACTGAAGCTTTCTTT. Protein: CASRQDSNTEAFF.

This rearrangement joins TRBV7-9 to TRBJ2-3; TRBD1 aligns across 10 bases. The CDR3 runs 13 residues. V shed 8 bases and J 5 bases; nucleotides not matched to a gene: 4. Germline CDR1 SEHNR, CDR2 FQNEAQ (reference sequence). CDR3 bases: TGTGCCAGCGATCGGGACAGGGGAGATACGCAGTATTTT. Translating gives CASDRDRGDTQYF.

The chain uses TRBV29-1 and TRBJ1-1, with 8 bases lining up with TRBD1. V was clipped by 3 bases and J by 7 bases; unmatched bases: 4. The CDR3 extends over 12 amino acids. CDR1 SQVTM and CDR2 ANQGSEA come from the germline V gene. The chain's CDR3 is CSVEGDRGEAFF. CDR3 coding DNA: TGCAGCGTTGAGGGAGACAGGGGTGAAGCTTTCTTT.

The chain carries TRBV6-1 and TRBJ2-5; TRBD2 matches at 9 bases. The CDR3 runs to 15 residues. Trimming cost V 7 bases and J 5 bases; bases outside gene matches: 11. The germline V gene has CDR1 MNHNS and CDR2 SASEGT. The CDR3 is CASNGLAGPEETQYF. The CDR3 coding sequence is TGTGCCAGCAACGGGCTAGCGGGGCCCGAGGAGACCCAGTACTTC.

The CDR3: CASEGTSLEQFF. CDR3 coding DNA: TGTGCCAGCGAAGGGACTAGCCTCGAGCAGTTCTTC. This sequence joins TRBV7-5 and TRBJ2-1; the table's D call TRBD2 went unverified against the DNA. TRBV7-5 is a listed pseudogene. The CDR3 contains 12 residues.

The rearrangement joins TRBV19 to TRBJ1-6; 8 bases align to TRBD1. Looked up from germline, CDR1 is LNHDA and CDR2 is SQIVND (reference sequence). The length of the CDR3 is 16 residues. Trimming at V came to 5 bases and at J to 2 bases, leaving 5 bases not matched to a gene. CDR3 loop: CASSSGTGTYNSPLHF. CDR3 nucleotides: TGTGCCAGTAGTTCCGGGACAGGAACCTATAATTCACCCCTCCACTTT.

This chain connects TRBV5-1 to TRBJ1-1; no clear D gene. Germline V gene data show CDR1 as SGHRS and CDR2 as YFSETQ. The CDR3 has 15 residues. Trimming took off 3 bases at V and 0 bases at J, with 12 bases between the two ends. CDR3 DNA sequence: TGCGCCAGCAGCTCCCTGGAGGGAATGAACACTGAAGCTTTCTTT. This sequence encodes CASSSLEGMNTEAFF.

This chain's CDR3 is CASSVMAGGNPYNEQFF. The DNA for the CDR3 is TGTGCCAGCAGCGTAATGGCGGGGGGGAACCCCTACAATGAGCAGTTCTTC. The chain carries TRBV9 and TRBJ2-1; TRBD2 matches 9 bases. Germline trimming cut 1 base from V and 2 bases from J; bases unmatched to any gene: 7. The CDR3 is made up of 17 amino acids. Germline values: CDR1 SGDLS, CDR2 YYNGEE.

The chain is built from TRBV27 and TRBJ2-7, with D perhaps being TRBD1 or TRBD2 (5 bases each). CDR3 length: 14 amino acids. Deletions cut 4 bases from V and 2 bases from J, with 12 bases between. CDR1 and CDR2 (germline): MNHEY, SMNVEV (reference sequence). The CDR3: CASSSGDGPYEQYF. CDR3 bases: TGTGCCAGCAGTTCCGGGGACGGACCCTACGAGCAGTACTTC.

This clone was found a few times. V is TRBV9 and J is TRBJ1-1; possible D gene TRBD1, 5 bases. The V gene lost 0 bases and the J gene lost 4 bases, with 7 bases spanning the gap. CDR1 is SGDLS, CDR2 YYNGEE, per germline. There are 13 residues in the CDR3. This chain's CDR3 is CASSVERGTEAFF. For the CDR3, the DNA is TGTGCCAGCAGCGTAGAGAGGGGCACTGAAGCTTTCTTT.